The 30 T cell receptor beta chains below all came from one sample that was sequenced in a study of shared clonotypes between healthy human individuals. Produced via immunoSEQ multiplex PCR; TCRdb's table is partial and in-frame only. Among around 1.5 million clones listed, 95% to 99% were seen once. Sample: naive CD4+ T cells sorted from blood. Subset given: CD45RA+ positively selected. These receptors were collected from a young man in good health.

The genes are TRBV28 and TRBJ1-4; D call uncertain. Germline CDR1 is MDHEN and CDR2 is SYDVKM. The CDR3 is made up of 12 amino acids. Between the trimmed V and J ends, which lost 6 bases and 8 bases, there was a span of 10 bases. The CDR3 sequence: CASSTPVEKLFF. CDR3 DNA sequence: TGTGCCAGCAGCACGCCCGTAGAAAAACTGTTTTTT. Using reference TRBV28 and TRBJ1-4 for the parts outside the CDR3, the full variable domain is DVKVTQSSRYLVKRTGEKVFLECVQDMDHENMFWYRQDPGLGLRLIYFSYDVKMKEKGDIPEGYSVSREKKERFSLILESASTNQTSMYLCASSTPVEKLFFGSGTQLSVL.

This chain connects TRBV28 to TRBJ1-3, with 9 bases aligning to TRBD1. Losses at the gene ends were 4 bases for V and 4 bases for J; bases not matched to a gene: 8. Germline V lookup: CDR1 MDHEN, CDR2 SYDVKM. The CDR3 spans 16 residues. CDR3 residues: CASSSPGTGRGNTIYF. CDR3 DNA: TGTGCCAGCAGTTCCCCCGGGACAGGGAGGGGAAACACCATATATTTT. Filled out from reference TRBV28 and TRBJ1-3, the complete variable domain reads DVKVTQSSRYLVKRTGEKVFLECVQDMDHENMFWYRQDPGLGLRLIYFSYDVKMKEKGDIPEGYSVSREKKERFSLILESASTNQTSMYLCASSSPGTGRGNTIYFGEGSWLTVV.

The chain recombines TRBV28 with TRBJ2-2; TRBD2 might be the D (5 bases). Trimming cost V 7 bases and J 6 bases, with 12 bases left between them. This CDR3 spans 13 amino acids. The V gene's germline CDR1 is MDHEN and CDR2 SYDVKM. CDR3 amino acids: CASNPFGAGELFF. In nucleotides, the CDR3 is TGTGCCAGCAATCCCTTCGGGGCCGGGGAGCTGTTTTTT. Drawing the rest from reference TRBV28 and TRBJ2-2, the complete variable domain is DVKVTQSSRYLVKRTGEKVFLECVQDMDHENMFWYRQDPGLGLRLIYFSYDVKMKEKGDIPEGYSVSREKKERFSLILESASTNQTSMYLCASNPFGAGELFFGEGSRLTVL.

The DNA for the CDR3 is TGTGCCATCAGTGAATTCGGTGGGGAGACCCAGTACTTC. It specifies CAISEFGGETQYF. The rearrangement joins TRBV10-3 to TRBJ2-5; no firm D call. Germline CDR1 is ENHRY and CDR2 is SYGVKD. The CDR3 extends over 13 amino acids. Trimming took off 3 bases at V and 5 bases at J, with 10 bases between the two ends.

This chain links TRBV18 with TRBJ1-5; no definite D call. CDR3 length equals 15 residues. The ends were cut back, 2 bases at V and 5 bases at J, with 13 bases in the middle. The V gene's germline CDR1 is KGHSH and CDR2 LQKENI. The CDR3 region has the DNA TGTGCCAGCTCACCAACCGGGCCCCCAGATCAGCCCCAGCATTTT. Amino acid sequence: CASSPTGPPDQPQHF. The complete variable domain, with remaining parts taken from reference TRBV18 and TRBJ1-5, reads NAGVMQNPRHLVRRRGQEARLRCSPMKGHSHVYWYRQLPEEGLKFMVYLQKENIIDESGMPKERFSAEFPKEGPSILRIQQVVRGDSAAYFCASSPTGPPDQPQHFGDGTRLSIL.

The chain has TRBV7-9 and TRBJ1-3; the D is unclear. Germline V gives CDR1 SEHNR, CDR2 FQNEAQ (reference sequence). The CDR3 loop spans 15 amino acids. Trimming pared 3 bases from V and 1 base from J, leaving 10 bases between. As DNA, the CDR3 is TGTGCCAGCAGCTTCCGCGGCTATTCTGGAAACACCATATATTTT. Its translation is CASSFRGYSGNTIYF.

The chain uses TRBV7-2 and TRBJ2-1, with a possible D match to TRBD2 (5 bases). Germline lookup yields CDR1 SGHTA and CDR2 FQGNSA. The CDR3 extends over 12 amino acids. Trimming took 5 bases from V and 8 from J, leaving 10 bases between them. The CDR3 sequence: CASSPSRDEQFF. The CDR3 nucleotides are TGTGCCAGCAGCCCGTCGAGGGATGAGCAGTTCTTC.

The chain recombines TRBV4-3 with TRBJ2-5; maybe TRBD2 (7 bases). Deletions cut 0 bases from V and 3 bases from J, with 14 bases between. CDR1 LGHNA and CDR2 YSLEER come from the germline V gene. CDR3 length: 16 residues. The CDR3 loop reads CASSQESRGAEETQYF. CDR3 in DNA: TGCGCCAGCAGCCAAGAGAGCCGGGGGGCGGAAGAGACCCAGTACTTC.

The chain employs TRBV5-1 and TRBJ2-3; TRBD1 aligns across 8 bases. The length of the CDR3 is 15 residues. CDR1 is SGHRS, CDR2 YFSETQ, per germline. Trimming removed 2 bases from V and 5 bases from J; junction bases left unmatched: 7. In DNA form, the CDR3 reads TGCGCCAGCAGCTTAGGACAGGGCCGGGAAGATACGCAGTATTTT. This sequence encodes CASSLGQGREDTQYF.

The chain employs TRBV13 and TRBJ2-3; no definite D call. Germline lookup yields CDR1 PRHDT and CDR2 FYEKMQ (reference sequence). The CDR3 spans 13 residues. Between the trimmed V and J ends, which lost 7 bases and 1 base, there was a span of 9 bases. CDR3 coding DNA: TGTGCCAGCAATCTAAAGGGCACAGATACGCAGTATTTT. The encoded protein is CASNLKGTDTQYF.

The J gene is TRBJ2-7, the V gene TRBV9; D may be TRBD1 (5 bases). Trimming shortened V by 0 bases and J by 6 bases, and 19 bases separated the two germline ends. The length of the CDR3 is 16 residues. Per germline, CDR1 SGDLS and CDR2 YYNGEE. CDR3 sequence: CASSVVPDLGASEQYF. CDR3 sequence (DNA): TGTGCCAGCAGCGTAGTACCCGACTTAGGGGCGAGCGAGCAGTACTTC.

The genes are TRBV5-1 and TRBJ2-2, with TRBD1 matching 7 bases. Germline V gene lookup returns CDR1 SGHRS and CDR2 YFSETQ. V lost 4 bases to trimming and J lost 6 bases; unmatched junction nucleotides: 3. This CDR3 is built from 13 residues. In DNA form, the CDR3 reads TGCGCCAGCAGCCCGGGGACAGCCGGGGAGCTGTTTTTT. As protein: CASSPGTAGELFF.

J is TRBJ2-3 and V is TRBV28, with 9 nucleotides matching TRBD1. The germline gives CDR1 MDHEN, CDR2 SYDVKM. This CDR3 comprises 14 residues. V was pared by 6 bases and J by 5 bases, with 6 bases of the junction left unmatched. In DNA form, the CDR3 reads TGTGCCAGCAGCCACAGGGGGCTGAAAGATACGCAGTATTTT. Encoded protein: CASSHRGLKDTQYF.

The chain carries TRBV10-1 and TRBJ2-5; D remains ambiguous. CDR1 is WNHNN, CDR2 SYGVQD, per germline (reference sequence). The germline V and J ends were trimmed by 3 bases and 7 bases, with 12 bases remaining between them. This CDR3 has 13 amino acids. The CDR3 sequence is CASSDRLPGTQYF. The CDR3 DNA follows: TGCGCCAGCAGTGATCGTCTCCCAGGGACCCAGTACTTC.

The sample holds one count of this clone. V usage is TRBV18 and J usage is TRBJ1-3; D remains unclear. The CDR3 spans 16 residues. The germline V and J ends were trimmed by 4 bases and 0 bases, with 13 bases remaining between them. Per the germline V gene, CDR1 is KGHSH and CDR2 is LQKENI. The CDR3 protein is CASSLSLFVSGNTIYF. Here the CDR3 DNA reads TGTGCCAGCTCACTCTCTCTGTTTGTCTCTGGAAACACCATATATTTT.

V usage is TRBV9 and J usage is TRBJ1-4; possible D gene TRBD1, 6 bases. The CDR3 extends over 15 amino acids. The V and J ends lost 3 bases and 4 bases respectively, with 13 bases between them. The germline gives CDR1 SGDLS, CDR2 YYNGEE. The CDR3 DNA follows: TGTGCCAGCAGCGCCCGTACAGGGATTAATGAAAAACTGTTTTTT. Protein sequence: CASSARTGINEKLFF.

Concerning this clone itself: Within the sample, other DNA sequences also encode this same CDR3. The chain recombines TRBV20-1 with TRBJ1-2; perhaps TRBD1 as D (5 bases). Trimming left V 0 bases short and J 8 bases short, with 7 bases between. This CDR3 spans 11 amino acids. Germline V gene sequence: CDR1 DFQATT, CDR2 SNEGSKA (reference sequence). CDR3 loop: CSARDPGGYTF. In DNA, the CDR3 is TGCAGTGCTAGAGACCCAGGGGGCTACACCTTC.

V gene TRBV18 combines with J gene TRBJ2-1; TRBD1 matches at 9 bases. J gave up 4 bases and V 4 bases, and 8 bases lay outside the gene matches. Germline CDR1 and CDR2: KGHSH and LQKENI. This CDR3 is 16 amino acids long. The CDR3 bases are TGTGCCAGCTCACAAGCCGGGACAGGGTTTTACAATGAGCAGTTCTTC. As protein: CASSQAGTGFYNEQFF.

The chain recombines TRBV27 with TRBJ2-2, with 9 bases identical to TRBD2. Germline V gene data show CDR1 as MNHEY and CDR2 as SMNVEV (reference sequence). V shed 3 bases, J shed 7 bases, and the junction held 9 bases outside the gene matches. The CDR3 covers 16 residues. The CDR3 region has the DNA TGTGCCAGCAGTTTTCGGCTAGCGGGATCGGTCGGGGAGCTGTTTTTT. The encoded protein is CASSFRLAGSVGELFF.

This rearrangement joins TRBV5-1 to TRBJ2-7; 10 nucleotides align to TRBD1. With V trimmed by 3 bases and J by 1 base, 10 bases remained unmatched. Per the germline V gene, CDR1 is SGHRS and CDR2 is YFSETQ. CDR3 length: 17 amino acids. DNA for the CDR3: TGCGCCAGCAGCTCAATCCGGGACAGGGGATTTTCCTACGAGCAGTACTTC. Translating it yields CASSSIRDRGFSYEQYF.

This clone was recorded once. The chain links TRBV28 to TRBJ2-6; D is ambiguous. Germline-derived CDR1 and CDR2 are MDHEN and SYDVKM. CDR3 length equals 15 residues. The V end was cut by 6 bases, the J end by 0 bases, with 9 bases between. DNA for the CDR3: TGTGCCAGCAGACCAGTCAACTCTGGGGCCAACGTCCTGACTTTC. Residues: CASRPVNSGANVLTF.

The V and J genes are TRBV5-1 and TRBJ2-5, with TRBD2 matching over 14 bases. J was trimmed by 5 bases and V by 0 bases; bases with no gene match: 18. In germline, CDR1 is SGHRS, CDR2 YFSETQ. The CDR3 covers 21 residues. The CDR3 coding sequence is TGCGCCAGCAGCTTGGGTTCTTTCGGGACTAGCGGGGGCCGATTACGGGAGACCCAGTACTTC. Its translation is CASSLGSFGTSGGRLRETQYF.

The chain recombines TRBV5-1 with TRBJ2-2; D call uncertain. Germline V gene data show CDR1 as SGHRS and CDR2 as YFSETQ. Trimming took 0 bases from V and 3 from J, leaving 9 bases between them. This CDR3 is built from 15 residues. The CDR3 nucleotides are TGCGCCAGCAGCTTGGGTACGGTTGACACCGGGGAGCTGTTTTTT. This codes for CASSLGTVDTGELFF.

The rearrangement uses TRBV7-2 and TRBJ2-3, with TRBD1 identical over 7 bases. CDR3 length: 13 amino acids. Unmatched junction bases numbered 6, after V lost 6 bases and J lost 6 bases. Germline CDR1 SGHTA, CDR2 FQGNSA. CDR3 residues: CASSRDRVDTQYF. The CDR3 DNA follows: TGTGCCAGCAGTCGAGACAGGGTTGATACGCAGTATTTT.

This sequence joins TRBV28 and TRBJ2-7; D ambiguous. CDR1 is MDHEN, CDR2 SYDVKM, per germline. The CDR3 totals 15 residues. V lost 3 bases, J lost 1 base, and 13 bases lay in between. Here the CDR3 DNA reads TGTGCCAGCAGTTTGGGATCGAGTGGGTCCTACGAGCAGTACTTC. It encodes CASSLGSSGSYEQYF. Full variable domain (missing parts from reference TRBV28 and TRBJ2-7): DVKVTQSSRYLVKRTGEKVFLECVQDMDHENMFWYRQDPGLGLRLIYFSYDVKMKEKGDIPEGYSVSREKKERFSLILESASTNQTSMYLCASSLGSSGSYEQYFGPGTRLTVT.

The CDR3 nucleotides are TGTGCCAGCAGGACTAGCGTTCGGTCCGGGGAGCTGTTTTTT. This codes for CASRTSVRSGELFF. The V gene is TRBV28, the J gene TRBJ2-2; 8 bases map to TRBD2. The CDR3 contains 14 residues. The V and J ends lost 6 bases and 6 bases, in that order; junction bases with no gene match: 6. Germline loops: CDR1 MDHEN, CDR2 SYDVKM.

V and J are TRBV6-4 and TRBJ1-1; tentative D call: TRBD1 (6 bases). Looked up from germline, CDR1 is MRHNA and CDR2 is SNTAGT. This CDR3 comprises 14 residues. V was pared by 3 bases and J by 1 base, with 9 bases between. The CDR3, as DNA: TGTGCCAGCAGTGAACAGGGAGGGAACACTGAAGCTTTCTTT. Its protein is CASSEQGGNTEAFF.

V gene TRBV29-1 combines with J gene TRBJ2-1, with 9 bases that match TRBD1. Germline V gene lookup returns CDR1 SQVTM and CDR2 ANQGSEA. The CDR3 runs 12 residues. V lost 6 bases, J lost 8 bases, and 5 bases stayed unmatched. The CDR3 region is CSVLQGADEQFF. For the CDR3, the DNA is TGCAGCGTCCTACAGGGGGCGGATGAGCAGTTCTTC.

Worth noting for this clone: The same CDR3 can be traced to other DNA sequences in this sample. The chain recombines TRBV5-1 with TRBJ2-1; TRBD1 matches at 7 bases. Germline-derived CDR1 and CDR2 are SGHRS and YFSETQ. CDR3 length: 13 amino acids. V shed 4 bases, J shed 4 bases, and the junction held 2 bases outside the gene matches. CDR3 DNA sequence: TGCGCCAGCAGCCCGGGACAGTACAATGAGCAGTTCTTC. This gives the protein CASSPGQYNEQFF. Looking up the rest from reference TRBV5-1 and TRBJ2-1 gives the full variable domain: KAGVTQTPRYLIKTRGQQVTLSCSPISGHRSVSWYQQTPGQGLQFLFEYFSETQRNKGNFPGRFSGRQFSNSRSEMNVSTLELGDSALYLCASSPGQYNEQFFGPGTRLTVL.

The chain joins TRBV7-9 to TRBJ2-1; TRBD2 is a possible D gene (5 bases). The CDR3 is made up of 15 amino acids. Germline assignment: CDR1 SEHNR and CDR2 FQNEAQ (reference sequence). With 0 bases removed from V and 3 bases from J, the gap between germline ends came to 9 bases. The CDR3 nucleotides are TGTGCCAGCAGCTTAGCGGGAGTAGTCTACAATGAGCAGTTCTTC. Its translation: CASSLAGVVYNEQFF.